Below are 25 T cell receptor beta chains sequenced from a single sample in a study of Graves' ophthalmopathy and Graves' hyperthyroidism. From RNA, the CDR3 regions of TCR beta chains were amplified and sequenced. HTBI primers were employed in first-round RT-PCR, then a second-round multiplex PCR followed. TCRdb reanalysed the multiplex PCR reads using MiXCR and keeps one entry per CDR3 protein. The data contain 350,000 to 450,000 distinct CDR3 sequences, about a sixth of them singletons. Sequenced: peripheral blood. These receptors all stem from a woman under 30 with Graves' ophthalmopathy.

This clonotype was seen ten or more times. The chain couples TRBV3-1 to TRBJ2-2, with TRBD1 matching over 8 bases. The CDR3 consists of 15 residues. CDR1 LGHDT and CDR2 YNNKEL come from the germline V gene (reference sequence). Trimming removed 2 bases from V and 5 bases from J; junction bases left unmatched: 4. The CDR3 DNA is TGTGCCAGCAGCCAAAACGACAGGGGAACCGGGGAGCTGTTTTTT. It is translated as CASSQNDRGTGELFF.

This clonotype was seen many times. This rearrangement joins TRBV6-1 to TRBJ2-4, with TRBD2 matching over 9 bases. Trimming at V came to 6 bases and at J to 2 bases, leaving 5 bases not matched to a gene. The CDR3 runs 15 residues. CDR1 and CDR2 (germline): MNHNS, SASEGT. The CDR3 here is CASSFSGSSKNIQYF. For the CDR3, the DNA is TGTGCCAGCAGCTTTAGCGGGAGCTCCAAAAACATTCAGTACTTC.

This clonotype has at least ten counts. The J gene is TRBJ2-2, the V gene TRBV2, with D maybe TRBD2 (6 bases). The CDR3 covers 15 residues. Trimming removed 6 bases from V and 5 bases from J, with 16 bases in between. The germline V gene has CDR1 SNHLY and CDR2 FYNNEI. The CDR3 loop reads CASSVIPRGTGELFF. Written as DNA, the CDR3 is TGTGCCAGCAGCGTTATACCTCGGGGGACCGGGGAGCTGTTTTTT.

This clonotype occurred many times. The CDR3 here is CASRAPSSYEQYF. In DNA, the CDR3 is TGTGCCAGCAGGGCTCCATCGTCCTACGAGCAGTACTTC. J is TRBJ2-7 and V is TRBV6-2 or TRBV6-3, with no clear D. The CDR3 has 13 residues. Germline V lookup: CDR1 MNHEY, CDR2 SVGEGT. Between the trimmed V and J ends, which lost 6 bases and 1 base, there was a span of 10 bases.

In its sample, this clonotype was seen many times. The chain recombines TRBV28 with TRBJ1-6; D remains ambiguous. The ends were cut back, 2 bases at V and 7 bases at J, with 12 bases in the middle. The CDR3 has 15 residues. Looked up from germline, CDR1 is MDHEN and CDR2 is SYDVKM. This CDR3 is CASSLGPGRNSPLHF. The CDR3 DNA sequence: TGTGCCAGCAGTTTAGGACCGGGTCGGAATTCACCCCTCCACTTT. Full variable domain (remainder filled in from reference TRBV28 and TRBJ1-6): DVKVTQSSRYLVKRTGEKVFLECVQDMDHENMFWYRQDPGLGLRLIYFSYDVKMKEKGDIPEGYSVSREKKERFSLILESASTNQTSMYLCASSLGPGRNSPLHFGNGTRLTVT.

This clonotype was recorded at least ten times. The gene calls are TRBV7-2 and TRBJ2-7; TRBD1 is a possible D gene (6 bases). Looked up from germline, CDR1 is SGHTA and CDR2 is FQGNSA. The V end lost 2 bases, the J end lost 3 bases, and 11 bases lay between the germline ends. The CDR3 length is 14 residues. The CDR3 loop is CASSLTRTVYEQYF. DNA for the CDR3: TGTGCCAGCAGCTTAACCAGGACAGTCTACGAGCAGTACTTC.

This clonotype was observed a handful of times. The chain has TRBV4-3 and TRBJ1-1; D is undetermined. The CDR3 is 17 residues long. Per germline, CDR1 LGHNA and CDR2 YSLEER. The V end was cut by 0 bases, the J end by 1 base, with 15 bases between. The CDR3 DNA follows: TGCGCCAGCAGCCAAGAGCAATTCGGGCAGAAGAACACTGAAGCTTTCTTT. Translating gives CASSQEQFGQKNTEAFF.

This clonotype came up many times. J is TRBJ2-2 and V is TRBV30, with D perhaps matching TRBD2 (5 bases). The V gene lost 5 bases and the J gene lost 6 bases, with 13 bases spanning the gap. The CDR3 has 13 residues. Germline V gene sequence: CDR1 GTSNPN, CDR2 SVGIG (reference sequence). CDR3 sequence (DNA): TGTGCCTGGGCTGCGGCGGGTCCCGGGGAGCTGTTTTTT. Residues: CAWAAAGPGELFF.

In this sample, this clonotype turned up many times. The chain carries TRBV29-1 and TRBJ1-1; 9 bases are a match to TRBD1. Germline V gene data show CDR1 as SQVTM and CDR2 as ANQGSEA. V lost 5 bases to trimming and J lost 1 base; unmatched junction nucleotides: 2. The CDR3 runs 13 residues. The CDR3 DNA is TGCAGCGTTCAACAGGGGGCGAACACTGAAGCTTTCTTT. This encodes CSVQQGANTEAFF.

This clonotype was seen repeatedly, ten times or more. V usage is TRBV5-1 and J usage is TRBJ2-2; 7 nucleotides match TRBD2. Germline values: CDR1 SGHRS, CDR2 YFSETQ. CDR3 length: 16 residues. V lost 1 base to trimming and J lost 2 bases; unmatched junction nucleotides: 5. CDR3 DNA: TGCGCCAGCAGCTTGTTCAGCGGGGCTAACACCGGGGAGCTGTTTTTT. Translating it yields CASSLFSGANTGELFF.

This clonotype was seen ten or more times. For the CDR3, the DNA is TGTGCCAGCAGTTCCTACCTCGGGGTTATTCAGCCCCAGCATTTT. Translated, it gives CASSSYLGVIQPQHF. The chain uses TRBV28 and TRBJ1-5; D not certain. The germline CDR1 and CDR2 sequences are MDHEN and SYDVKM. This CDR3 has 15 amino acids. V lost 4 bases and J 6 bases, leaving 16 bases between the germline ends.

The table lists this clonotype with many counts. This chain joins TRBV27 and TRBJ2-2; 8 bases are shared with TRBD2. The CDR3 sequence is 17 residues long. Germline loops: CDR1 MNHEY, CDR2 SMNVEV (reference sequence). The ends lost 7 bases at V and 1 base at J; junction bases unmatched: 11. For the CDR3, the DNA is TGTGCCAGCACCCACCGGGGGGGTCCTATGAACACCGGGGAGCTGTTTTTT. Amino acids: CASTHRGGPMNTGELFF.

Many counts were recorded for this clonotype. The chain is built from TRBV9 and TRBJ2-5, with D unclear. Trimming left V 0 bases short and J 5 bases short, with 14 bases between. In germline, CDR1 is SGDLS, CDR2 YYNGEE. The CDR3 runs to 15 residues. The CDR3 region is CASSVEGQMLETQYF. CDR3 DNA sequence: TGTGCCAGCAGCGTAGAAGGGCAGATGTTGGAGACCCAGTACTTC.

This clonotype showed up many times. V gene TRBV20-1 combines with J gene TRBJ1-1; no clear D gene. Germline V gene sequence: CDR1 DFQATT, CDR2 SNEGSKA (reference sequence). The CDR3 length is 12 residues. CDR3 in amino acids: CSPKHPNTEAFF. The CDR3, as DNA: TGCAGCCCTAAGCACCCTAACACTGAAGCTTTCTTT.

This clonotype was seen ten or more times. The V and J genes are TRBV9 and TRBJ1-3; D not certain. Germline lookup yields CDR1 SGDLS and CDR2 YYNGEE. Trimming took off 2 bases at V and 3 bases at J, with 6 bases between the two ends. The CDR3 runs to 13 residues. The CDR3 DNA reads as TGTGCCAGCAGCGTCGGGCTTGGAAACACCATATATTTT. Translated, it gives CASSVGLGNTIYF.

This clonotype was seen many times. This rearrangement joins TRBV28 to TRBJ2-7, with 10 bases fitting TRBD2. The germline V gene encodes CDR1 MDHEN and CDR2 SYDVKM. This CDR3 has 14 residues. Trimming took 4 bases from V and 2 from J; bases not matched to a gene: 2. For the CDR3, the DNA is TGTGCCAGCAGTTATAGCGGGAGGCCCTACGAGCAGTACTTC. Its translation is CASSYSGRPYEQYF. Drawing the rest from reference TRBV28 and TRBJ2-7, the complete variable domain is DVKVTQSSRYLVKRTGEKVFLECVQDMDHENMFWYRQDPGLGLRLIYFSYDVKMKEKGDIPEGYSVSREKKERFSLILESASTNQTSMYLCASSYSGRPYEQYFGPGTRLTVT.

This clonotype came up many times. This chain links TRBV25-1 with TRBJ2-7; no firm D call. The CDR3 consists of 12 residues. The germline CDR1 and CDR2 sequences are MGHDK and SYGVNS. V dropped 6 bases and J dropped 1 base, with 7 bases sitting between them. The CDR3 nucleotides are TGTGCCAGCAGCTTCGATTCCTACGAGCAGTACTTC. Residues: CASSFDSYEQYF.

This clonotype is medium-sized. This CDR3 reads CSASKDYYEQYF. The CDR3 bases are TGCAGTGCTAGCAAGGACTACTACGAGCAGTACTTC. This chain joins TRBV20-1 and TRBJ2-7, with a possible D match to TRBD2 (6 bases). The CDR3 contains 12 residues. Trimming took off 3 bases at V and 3 bases at J, with 9 bases between the two ends. Looked up from germline, CDR1 is DFQATT and CDR2 is SNEGSKA (reference sequence).

This clonotype has ten or more counts. The V gene is TRBV24-1, the J gene TRBJ2-5; maybe TRBD2 (5 bases). Looked up from germline, CDR1 is KGHDR and CDR2 is SFDVKD. V was shortened by 5 bases and J by 1 base, with 10 bases between the two germline ends. The CDR3 spans 14 residues. CDR3 DNA: TGTGCCACCAGTGTAGCGCACGGCCAAGAGACCCAGTACTTC. This sequence encodes CATSVAHGQETQYF.

Details on this clonotype: Compared with germline, one end of the junction differs, possibly owing to a read error. CDR3 loop: CASSEDMLGIYSNQPQHF. The CDR3, as DNA: TGTGCCAGCAGCGAGGACATGTTGGGCATCTATAGCAATCAGCCGCAGCATTTT. The chain combines TRBV6-1 with TRBJ1-5; tentative D call: TRBD1 (5 bases). CDR1 and CDR2 from the germline V gene are MNHNS and SASEGT. The CDR3 contains 18 residues.

This clonotype was counted at least ten times. The V and J genes are TRBV12-3 or TRBV12-4 and TRBJ1-1; D remains unclear. This CDR3 has 15 residues. Trimming pared 2 bases from V and 4 bases from J, leaving 14 bases between. The CDR3: CASSLKGIGSTEAFF. CDR3 in DNA: TGTGCCAGCAGTTTAAAAGGGATAGGGAGCACTGAAGCTTTCTTT.

This clonotype was observed many times. V usage is TRBV6-5 and J usage is TRBJ1-1; a possible D gene is TRBD1 (5 bases). The V gene lost 0 bases and the J gene lost 7 bases, with 6 bases spanning the gap. CDR3 size: 12 residues. Germline lookup yields CDR1 MNHEY and CDR2 SVGAGI. The DNA for the CDR3 is TGTGCCAGCAGTTACTCGGGGGTTGAAGCTTTCTTT. Amino acid sequence: CASSYSGVEAFF.

This clonotype has a count of ten or more. This chain links TRBV20-1 with TRBJ2-2, with TRBD2 matching over 9 bases. CDR3 size: 14 residues. After removal of 3 bases from V and 4 bases from J, the junction contained 3 bases not matched to a gene. Per germline, CDR1 DFQATT and CDR2 SNEGSKA (reference sequence). The CDR3 loop is CSARVLAGTGELFF. CDR3 coding DNA: TGCAGTGCTAGGGTACTAGCGGGCACCGGGGAGCTGTTTTTT.

This clonotype appeared many times. J is TRBJ1-1 and V is TRBV27, with unresolved D. V was clipped by 0 bases and J by 7 bases, with 9 bases between them. The CDR3 covers 13 residues. CDR1 and CDR2 (germline): MNHEY, SMNVEV (reference sequence). This chain's CDR3 is CASSLSMHGEAFF. CDR3 sequence (DNA): TGTGCCAGCAGTTTATCTATGCATGGTGAAGCTTTCTTT.

This clonotype was seen repeatedly, ten times or more. V usage is TRBV14 and J usage is TRBJ1-2; D uncertain. This CDR3 is 14 amino acids long. Trimming removed 1 base from V and 4 bases from J, with 10 bases in between. The V gene's germline CDR1 is SGHDN and CDR2 FVKESK. The CDR3 DNA follows: TGTGCCAGCAGCCAAGTCGGGGTCCCCTATGGCTACACCTTC. Residues: CASSQVGVPYGYTF.